The present entry profiles one T cell receptor (beta chain) with its context. The antigen remains undetermined. Time point of the sample: pre-treatment sample, taken before nivolumab and TIL therapy. Pleural nodules or supraclavicular lymph nodes made up most of the excised metastases sampled. Progressing patients received lymphodepletion, expanded TIL infusion and IL-2. This CDR3 is 16 amino acids long. V was clipped by 0 bases and J by 2 bases, with 12 bases between them. Looked up from germline, CDR1 is LGHNA and CDR2 is YNFKEQ. Sequencing used immunoSEQ v3. Here immunoSEQ multiplex PCR was the method, and the copy in TCRdb shows in-frame clones only, minus some. The sample gives fewer than 30,000 clones, over 55% of which show up once; about 16% is in the top ten. The source of the sample is a study of TIL therapy for anti-PD-1-resistant metastatic lung cancer. Study details: Median patient age was approximately 58, ranging 38-75 years.

Study-wide findings and caveats: TIL cultures after expansion showed higher clonality and lower diversity than baseline tumor (median approximately 6% vs 31%).

This TCR was recovered from a woman between 30 and 80 years old with non-small cell lung cancer. The chain couples TRBV4-2 to TRBJ2-3; D not resolved. Specimen: tumor tissue, collected at baseline. CDR3 bases: TGTGCCAGCAGCCAAGATCTGATGATCGTCACAGATACGCAGTATTTT. Translation: CASSQDLMIVTDTQYF.